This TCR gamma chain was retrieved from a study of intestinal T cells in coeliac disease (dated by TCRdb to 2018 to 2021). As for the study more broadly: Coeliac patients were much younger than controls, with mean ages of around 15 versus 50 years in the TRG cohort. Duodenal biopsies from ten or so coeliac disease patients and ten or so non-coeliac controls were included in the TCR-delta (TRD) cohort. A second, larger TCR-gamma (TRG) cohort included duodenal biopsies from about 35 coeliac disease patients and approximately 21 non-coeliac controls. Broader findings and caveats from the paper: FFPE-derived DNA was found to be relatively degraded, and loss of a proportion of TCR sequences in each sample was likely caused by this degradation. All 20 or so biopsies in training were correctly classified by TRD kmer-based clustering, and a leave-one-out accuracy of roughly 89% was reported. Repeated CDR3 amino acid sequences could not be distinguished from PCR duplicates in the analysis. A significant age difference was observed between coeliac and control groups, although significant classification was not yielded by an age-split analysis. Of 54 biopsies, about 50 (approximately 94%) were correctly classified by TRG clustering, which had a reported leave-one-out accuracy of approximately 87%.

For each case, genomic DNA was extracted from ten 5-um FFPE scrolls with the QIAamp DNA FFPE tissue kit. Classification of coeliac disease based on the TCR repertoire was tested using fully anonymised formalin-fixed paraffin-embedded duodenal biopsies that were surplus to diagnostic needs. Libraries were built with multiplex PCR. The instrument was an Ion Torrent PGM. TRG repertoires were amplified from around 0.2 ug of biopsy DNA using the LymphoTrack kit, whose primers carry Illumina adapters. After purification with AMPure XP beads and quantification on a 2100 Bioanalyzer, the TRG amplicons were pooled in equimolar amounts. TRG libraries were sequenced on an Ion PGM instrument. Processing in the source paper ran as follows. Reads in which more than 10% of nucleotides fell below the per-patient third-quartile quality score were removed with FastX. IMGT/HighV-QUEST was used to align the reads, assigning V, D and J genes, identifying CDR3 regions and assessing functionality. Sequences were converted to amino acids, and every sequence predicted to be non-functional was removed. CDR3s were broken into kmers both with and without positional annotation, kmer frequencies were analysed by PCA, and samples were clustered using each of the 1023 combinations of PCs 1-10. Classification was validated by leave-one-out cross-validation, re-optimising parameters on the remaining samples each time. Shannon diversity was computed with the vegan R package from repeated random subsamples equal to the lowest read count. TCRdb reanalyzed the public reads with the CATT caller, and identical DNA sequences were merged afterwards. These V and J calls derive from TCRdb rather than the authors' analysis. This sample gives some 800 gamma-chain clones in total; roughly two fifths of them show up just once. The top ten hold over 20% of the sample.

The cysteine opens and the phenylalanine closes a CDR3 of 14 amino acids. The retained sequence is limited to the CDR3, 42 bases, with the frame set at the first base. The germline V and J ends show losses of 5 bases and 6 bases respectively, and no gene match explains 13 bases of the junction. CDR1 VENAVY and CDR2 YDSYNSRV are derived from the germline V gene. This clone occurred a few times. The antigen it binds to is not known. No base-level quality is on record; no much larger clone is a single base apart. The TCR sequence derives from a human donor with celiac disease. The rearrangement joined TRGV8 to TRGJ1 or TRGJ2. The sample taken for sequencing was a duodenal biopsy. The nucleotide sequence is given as TGTGCCACCTGGGGGGCCCGGGGGGGTTATAAGAAACTCTTT. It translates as CATWGARGGYKKLF.